The 17 T cell receptor beta chains below all came from one sample that was sequenced in a study of Graves' ophthalmopathy and Graves' hyperthyroidism. The study amplified TCR beta CDR3 regions using RNA transcripts. After a first-round RT-PCR with HTBI primers, a second-round multiplex PCR was run. TCRdb re-derived calls from the multiplex PCR reads in MiXCR, one entry per CDR3 protein. The sample holds about 380,000 distinct CDR3 sequences, roughly 15% seen once. The source material was peripheral blood. Source of these receptors: a woman younger than 30 with stable Graves' hyperthyroidism.

This clonotype was observed many times. The V and J genes are TRBV12-3 or TRBV12-4 and TRBJ1-1; D is unresolved. V was trimmed by 1 base and J by 8 bases, leaving 8 bases between them. The CDR3 has 12 residues. This chain's CDR3 is CASSLEGLEAFF. The CDR3 region has the DNA TGTGCCAGCAGTTTAGAGGGTCTAGAAGCTTTCTTT.

The rearrangement links TRBV4-2 to TRBJ2-4; no clear D gene. Trimming removed 4 bases at V and 1 base at J, with 14 bases between. This CDR3 spans 16 amino acids. The V gene's germline CDR1 is LGHNA and CDR2 YNFKEQ. The CDR3 sequence is CASSPHSFRAKNIQYF. The CDR3 bases are TGTGCCAGCAGCCCTCACTCCTTCAGGGCCAAAAACATTCAGTACTTC.

This clonotype was counted at least ten times. The V call is TRBV12-3 or TRBV12-4, the J call TRBJ1-3; 7 bases match TRBD1. J gave up 4 bases and V 5 bases, and 14 bases lay outside the gene matches. This CDR3 is 17 amino acids long. CDR3 nucleotide sequence: TGTGCCAGCAGTCTGGACAGGTCATCAATCGTCGGAAACACCATATATTTT. Encoded protein: CASSLDRSSIVGNTIYF.

In this sample, this clonotype turned up a few times. This rearrangement joins TRBV11-2 to TRBJ1-1, with a tentative D call TRBD1 (5 bases). V shed 5 bases and J shed 1 base, with 14 bases lying between them. From germline, CDR1 is SGHAT and CDR2 FQNNGV. This CDR3 comprises 15 residues. CDR3 coding DNA: TGTGCCAGCAGCCCCGCATTGGGGGGGAACACTGAAGCTTTCTTT. Residues: CASSPALGGNTEAFF.

In its sample, this clonotype was seen a few times. The J gene is TRBJ2-5, the V gene TRBV3-1; D may be TRBD2 (5 bases). Germline V CDR1 and CDR2: LGHDT, YNNKEL (reference sequence). The CDR3 contains 18 residues. V was pared by 1 base and J by 5 bases, with 23 bases between. As DNA, the CDR3 is TGTGCCAGCAGCCAAGCGTTACCTTTGGACTTCATCTGGGAGACCCAGTACTTC. Translated: CASSQALPLDFIWETQYF.

This clonotype has ten or more counts. The V and J genes are TRBV15 and TRBJ2-7; D perhaps matches TRBD1 (5 bases). The CDR3 loop spans 14 amino acids. The ends were cut back, 0 bases at V and 5 bases at J, with 11 bases in the middle. In germline, CDR1 is LNHNV, CDR2 YYDKDF (reference sequence). The CDR3 DNA reads as TGTGCCACCAGCAGAGACAGGGATCGTCACGAGCAGTACTTC. This codes for CATSRDRDRHEQYF.

This clonotype came up many times. J is TRBJ1-2 and V is TRBV5-1; D is unresolved. The CDR3 loop spans 14 amino acids. Looked up from germline, CDR1 is SGHRS and CDR2 is YFSETQ. V was shortened by 4 bases and J by 4 bases, with 14 bases between the two germline ends. This CDR3 is CASSLQSSSYGYTF. CDR3 DNA: TGCGCCAGCAGCCTACAGTCCTCGAGCTATGGCTACACCTTC.

V and J are TRBV4-1 and TRBJ2-2; 7 positions match TRBD1. Trimming cost V 11 bases and J 6 bases; bases outside gene matches: 9. This CDR3 is 13 amino acids long. CDR1 and CDR2 from the germline V gene are MGHRA and YSYEKL. The CDR3: CAVSQGWAGELFF. The CDR3 DNA follows: TGCGCCGTTTCACAGGGGTGGGCCGGGGAGCTGTTTTTT.

This clonotype appeared many times. The rearrangement uses TRBV11-2 and TRBJ2-7, with 9 positions matching TRBD1. The junction had 5 bases not matched to a gene; V was cut back by 5 bases and J by 3 bases. CDR1 and CDR2 from the germline V gene are SGHAT and FQNNGV. The length of the CDR3 is 14 residues. This chain's CDR3 is CASSPRDRDYEQYF. The CDR3 region has the DNA TGTGCCAGCAGCCCTCGGGACAGGGACTACGAGCAGTACTTC.

This clonotype has a count of ten or more. V and J are TRBV29-1 and TRBJ2-4; D ambiguous. Trimming pared 1 base from V and 5 bases from J, leaving 6 bases between. The CDR3 loop spans 12 amino acids. Germline V lookup: CDR1 SQVTM, CDR2 ANQGSEA. This CDR3 is CSVEGRENIQYF. In DNA form, the CDR3 reads TGCAGCGTTGAAGGCCGGGAAAACATTCAGTACTTC.

This clonotype was seen a handful of times. This may come from a read error, since a much larger clone is one base off. This rearrangement joins TRBV7-2 to TRBJ1-1; maybe TRBD1 (5 bases). Per germline, CDR1 SGHTA and CDR2 FQGNSA. The CDR3 is 14 amino acids. V lost 3 bases, J lost 9 bases, and 17 bases lay in between. The CDR3 protein is CASSFEGFAVKAFF. As DNA, the CDR3 is TGTGCCAGCAGCTTTGAGGGGTTCGCCGTAAAAGCTTTCTTT.

This clonotype was seen just once. This chain links TRBV19 with TRBJ2-7, with 9 bases matching TRBD2. The V segment lost 3 bases and the J segment 5 bases; nucleotides outside the gene matches: 11. In germline, CDR1 is LNHDA, CDR2 SQIVND (reference sequence). There are 16 residues in the CDR3. CDR3 nucleotides: TGTGCCAGTAGTATGTGGGCTAGCGGGATTAGGAACGAGCAGTACTTC. Protein product: CASSMWASGIRNEQYF.

This clonotype has only one observation. This chain connects TRBV6-2 or TRBV6-3 to TRBJ1-1; D gene unclear. The length of the CDR3 is 19 residues. From germline, CDR1 is MNHEY and CDR2 SVGEGT. Trimming shortened V by 0 bases and J by 0 bases, and 20 bases separated the two germline ends. The CDR3 is CASSYSIEGTSHMNTEAFF. The CDR3 DNA reads as TGTGCCAGCAGTTACTCGATCGAGGGCACCAGCCATATGAACACTGAAGCTTTCTTT.

In its sample, this clonotype was seen many times. The chain employs TRBV6-1 and TRBJ1-2; D is undetermined. CDR3 length equals 11 residues. The V and J ends lost 6 bases and 10 bases respectively, with 12 bases between them. Germline V gene sequence: CDR1 MNHNS, CDR2 SASEGT. The CDR3 sequence: CASRSRPDYTF. The CDR3 coding sequence is TGTGCCAGCAGGAGCCGCCCCGACTACACCTTC.

The sample holds many counts of this clonotype. The CDR3 protein is CASSYLSPAGIDEAFF. In DNA, the CDR3 is TGTGCCAGCAGTTACTTGTCCCCGGCTGGGATCGATGAAGCTTTCTTT. V usage is TRBV6-5 and J usage is TRBJ1-1, with D hard to call. Germline loops: CDR1 MNHEY, CDR2 SVGAGI. Trimming left V 1 base short and J 7 bases short, with 19 bases between. The CDR3 contains 16 residues.

This clonotype was seen only a few times. A read error may explain this, as a much larger clone is one base away. This rearrangement joins TRBV6-5 to TRBJ1-6, with D perhaps matching TRBD1 (5 bases). This CDR3 is built from 14 residues. Trimming removed 0 bases at V and 8 bases at J, with 8 bases between. In germline, CDR1 is MNHEY, CDR2 SVGAGI. CDR3 sequence reads: CASSYSGPDSPLHF. CDR3 sequence (DNA): TGTGCCAGCAGTTACTCGGGACCAGATTCACCCCTCCACTTT.

This clonotype was seen at least ten times. The chain couples TRBV6-2 or TRBV6-3 to TRBJ1-5, with TRBD1 matching 7 bases. The germline V gene has CDR1 MNHEY and CDR2 SVGEGT. J was trimmed by 11 bases and V by 9 bases; bases with no gene match: 13. CDR3 length equals 13 residues. CDR3 sequence reads: CASSGGDTGAQHF. DNA for the CDR3: TGTGCCAGTTCTGGCGGGGACACAGGGGCCCAGCATTTT.